The source of this T cell receptor (beta chain) is a study of cytomegalovirus exposure and HLA in healthy donors. Study at large: In an early release, HLA-typed donors contributed tens of millions of unique TCR sequences. Notes on the study in general: The analysis excluded some indistinguishable V segments, including TRBV6-2 and TRBV6-3. Apart from CMV serostatus, no immune exposure information was available. Presence/absence analyses treated sequencing depth as roughly uniform across donors.

Trimming took 0 bases from V and 3 from J, leaving 6 bases between them. Germline loops: CDR1 GTSNPN, CDR2 SVGIG (reference sequence). CDR3 length: 13 residues. PCR used 60 Vbeta primers and 13 Jbeta primers. Assay: immunoSEQ multiplex PCR; the TCRdb copy retains only in-frame clones and omits some. This sample has more than 110,000 clones; 70% to 85% occur once, and the top ten carry about 1.4%. Remarks on this clone: Its antigen is as yet unknown.

The specimen was PBMCs. This TCR derives from a man aged 25 to 40 in good health and CMV-seropositive. The chain couples TRBV30 to TRBJ1-5; D is unresolved. In nucleotides, the CDR3 is TGTGCCTGGAGTGTGTCATTCAATCAGCCCCAGCATTTT. Its translation is CAWSVSFNQPQHF.